These T cell receptor beta chains were read from a single sample in a study of blood T cell repertoires in COVID-19. Profiled with immunoSEQ multiplex PCR; TCRdb holds only in-frame clones, not every one. The profile covers about 340,000 clones, with about four fifths appearing a single time and around 3% taken by the ten largest. The sample was peripheral blood. The source is a man aged 25-45 years with active or convalescent COVID-19. Both conserved end residues are part of each CDR3. D genes are given only for firm matches. The listing skips clone size in some rows; elsewhere it reads once, few, many or a size class.

d_gene	abundance	j_gene	v_gene	CDR3aa	CDR3nt
TRBD1	-	TRBJ2-1	TRBV18	CASSPPGQGAYNEQFF	TGTGCCAGCTCACCTCCCGGACAGGGGGCATACAATGAGCAGTTCTTC
-	-	TRBJ2-2	TRBV9	CASSLSTGELFF	TGTGCCAGCAGCCTGAGCACCGGGGAGCTGTTTTTT
-	-	TRBJ1-2	TRBV5-8	CASSWGTGFYGYTF	TGTGCCAGCAGCTGGGGAACAGGGTTCTATGGCTACACCTTC
-	-	TRBJ2-7	TRBV4-3	CASSQGHEQYF	TGCGCCAGCAGCCAGGGGCACGAGCAGTACTTC
-	-	TRBJ1-1	TRBV7-9	CASRIQGSNTEAFF	TGTGCCAGCAGAATCCAGGGATCGAACACTGAAGCTTTCTTT
TRBD2	-	TRBJ2-1	TRBV5-4	CASSPQRVAGGDEQFF	TGTGCCAGCAGTCCCCAGAGGGTAGCGGGGGGGGATGAGCAGTTCTTC
TRBD2	-	TRBJ2-1	TRBV6-2/TRBV6-3	CASSALAGGINEQFF	TGTGCCAGCAGTGCACTAGCGGGGGGCATCAATGAGCAGTTCTTC
-	-	TRBJ1-1	TRBV11-2	CASSRITGPKNTEAFF	TGTGCCAGCAGCCGCATAACAGGGCCCAAGAACACTGAAGCTTTCTTT
TRBD1	-	TRBJ2-7	TRBV28	CASGSNTGGRYEQYF	TGTGCCAGCGGATCAAACACAGGGGGCAGGTACGAGCAGTACTTC
-	-	TRBJ2-3	TRBV20-1	CAGGTDTQYF	TGCGCCGGGGGCACAGATACGCAGTATTTT
TRBD2	-	TRBJ2-1	TRBV23-1	CASRGLAGGTYNEQFF	TGCGCCAGCAGGGGACTAGCGGGAGGCACCTACAATGAGCAGTTCTTC
-	once	TRBJ1-3	TRBV19	CASSQKKAGTGNTIYF	TGTGCCAGTAGTCAGAAGAAAGCGGGTACTGGAAACACCATATATTTT
-	-	TRBJ2-7	TRBV4-1	CASSQDREIDEQYF	TGCGCCAGCAGCCAAGATAGGGAGATAGACGAGCAGTACTTC
TRBD2	-	TRBJ2-1	TRBV3-1/TRBV3-2	CASSPAGAAYNEQFF	TGTGCCAGCAGCCCTGCGGGAGCGGCCTACAATGAGCAGTTCTTC
TRBD1	-	TRBJ2-3	TRBV19	CASRPRGRTDTQYF	TGTGCCAGTAGACCTAGGGGGCGTACAGATACGCAGTATTTT
-	-	TRBJ2-7	TRBV4-2	CASSHAEGEGLNEQYF	TGTGCCAGCAGCCACGCCGAGGGCGAGGGCCTAAACGAGCAGTACTTC
-	-	TRBJ2-1	TRBV7-3	CASSTHGRGDEQFF	TGTGCCAGCAGCACCCACGGCCGGGGAGATGAGCAGTTCTTC
-	-	TRBJ2-5	TRBV6-5	CASSAKTRWQETQYF	TGTGCCAGCAGCGCAAAAACTAGGTGGCAAGAGACCCAGTACTTC
TRBD1	-	TRBJ1-6	TRBV9	CASSPSTGAGSPLHF	TGTGCCAGCAGCCCTTCAACAGGGGCTGGTTCACCCCTCCACTTT
TRBD2	-	TRBJ2-5	TRBV9	CASSAKLAGDETQYF	TGTGCCAGCAGCGCAAAACTAGCGGGTGATGAGACCCAGTACTTC
-	-	TRBJ2-7	TRBV12-3/TRBV12-4	CASTGSSYEQYF	TGTGCCAGTACCGGTTCTTCCTACGAGCAGTACTTC
TRBD1	-	TRBJ1-2	TRBV27	CASSILPGTGKGGYTF	TGTGCCAGCAGCATTCTCCCTGGGACAGGGAAGGGGGGCTACACCTTC
-	-	TRBJ1-2	TRBV12-3/TRBV12-4	CASSRGNYGYTF	TGTGCCAGCAGCCGCGGTAACTATGGCTACACCTTC
TRBD2	-	TRBJ2-1	TRBV19	CASSIGSGSNEQFF	TGTGCCAGTAGTATTGGGAGCGGGAGCAATGAGCAGTTCTTC
-	-	TRBJ2-3	TRBV27	CASSFEQGTDTQYF	TGTGCCAGCAGTTTCGAACAGGGCACAGATACGCAGTATTTT
TRBD1	-	TRBJ1-1	TRBV7-8	CASREARQGTEAFF	TGTGCCAGCAGGGAGGCACGACAGGGAACTGAAGCTTTCTTT
-	-	TRBJ2-3	TRBV9	CASSVGGGFTDTQYF	TGTGCCAGCAGCGTCGGCGGGGGCTTCACAGATACGCAGTATTTT
TRBD1	-	TRBJ2-3	TRBV11-2	CASSFPDRATTDTQYF	TGTGCCAGCAGCTTTCCCGACAGGGCCACCACAGATACGCAGTATTTT
TRBD2	-	TRBJ2-5	TRBV9	CASSVGLAEAQETQYF	TGTGCCAGCAGCGTGGGACTAGCGGAGGCCCAAGAGACCCAGTACTTC
-	-	TRBJ1-5	TRBV11-2	CASSPWTGISNQPQHF	TGTGCCAGCAGCCCGTGGACTGGAATAAGCAATCAGCCCCAGCATTTT
TRBD2	-	TRBJ2-2	TRBV9	CASSLYYSGGDGELFF	TGTGCCAGCAGTCTTTACTATAGCGGGGGAGACGGGGAGCTGTTTTTT
-	-	TRBJ1-2	TRBV2	CASSEEAGNLYGYTF	TGTGCCAGCAGTGAAGAGGCGGGTAACCTCTATGGCTACACCTTC
-	-	TRBJ2-3	TRBV4-3	CASSQDAGGWVDTQYF	TGCGCCAGCAGCCAAGACGCCGGCGGGTGGGTAGATACGCAGTATTTT
TRBD2	few	TRBJ2-1	TRBV19	CASSKPGLADGDEQFF	TGTGCCAGTAGTAAGCCCGGACTAGCGGATGGGGATGAGCAGTTCTTC
TRBD1	-	TRBJ1-5	TRBV9	CASSGQGSGQPQHF	TGTGCCAGCAGCGGACAGGGTAGTGGACAGCCCCAGCATTTT